These T cell receptor beta chains were read from a single sample in a study of blood T cells in healthy people across ages. TCRdb processed the 5' RACE reads anew with MiXCR; each CDR3 protein has one entry. The repertoire holds around 800,000 distinct CDR3 sequences, approximately 65% seen once, with around a quarter in the top ten. The sample comprised blood. The receptors stem from a man under 40 in good health. Both conserved end residues are part of each CDR3. The order of the fields is V gene, clone size, J gene, D gene, CDR3 protein, CDR3 DNA. The D gene is left open where the match is weak. The size of a clone is reported for some rows only, either as once, few or many, or as a class for expanded clones.

TRBV29-1,.,TRBJ1-2,.,CSVEQNYGYTF,TGCAGCGTTGAACAGAACTATGGCTACACCTTC
TRBV12-3/TRBV12-4,.,TRBJ2-1,TRBD1,CASSFGAGTEDEQFF,TGTGCCAGCAGTTTTGGGGCTGGGACAGAGGATGAGCAGTTCTTC
TRBV12-3/TRBV12-4,.,TRBJ1-2,.,CASSSQGAGYTF,TGTGCCAGCAGTTCCCAGGGAGCGGGCTACACCTTC
TRBV20-1,.,TRBJ1-4,TRBD1,CSASTTGSTEKLFF,TGCAGTGCCTCGACGACAGGGTCGACCGAAAAACTGTTTTTT
TRBV27,.,TRBJ2-5,TRBD1,CASSPGGQGSWATQYF,TGTGCCAGCAGCCCAGGGGGACAGGGGTCCTGGGCGACCCAGTACTTC
TRBV29-1,.,TRBJ2-2,.,CSGRDTLTGELFF,TGCAGCGGCCGGGACACCTTAACCGGGGAGCTGTTTTTT
TRBV7-2,.,TRBJ1-4,TRBD1,CASSQGQGVFEKLFF,TGTGCCAGCAGCCAAGGACAGGGGGTATTTGAAAAACTGTTTTTT
TRBV7-2,few,TRBJ2-7,.,CASSSRSVQGIYEQYF,TGTGCCAGCAGCAGTAGGTCGGTTCAGGGAATTTACGAGCAGTACTTC
TRBV27,.,TRBJ2-5,.,CASIWGETQYF,TGTGCCAGCATTTGGGGGGAGACCCAGTACTTC
TRBV9,.,TRBJ2-7,TRBD1,CASSPGTGDSYEQYF,TGTGCCAGCAGCCCCGGGACAGGGGACTCCTACGAGCAGTACTTC
TRBV29-1,.,TRBJ1-5,TRBD1,CSAGWGTGNQPQHF,TGCAGCGCCGGGTGGGGGACAGGGAATCAGCCCCAGCATTTT
TRBV15,once,TRBJ1-6,TRBD1,CATSRGQENSPLHF,TGTGCCACCAGCAGGGGACAGGAAAATTCACCCCTCCACTTT
TRBV7-9,.,TRBJ2-5,TRBD2,CASSLGNLAGDQETQYF,TGTGCCAGCAGCTTAGGAAACTTAGCGGGGGACCAAGAGACCCAGTACTTC
TRBV7-2,few,TRBJ2-7,TRBD2,CASSLGLAGGVFYEQYF,TGTGCCAGCAGTCTCGGACTAGCGGGGGGAGTATTCTACGAGCAGTACTTC
TRBV6-1,.,TRBJ2-6,.,CASSEGRWYSGANVLTF,TGTGCCAGCAGTGAGGGCAGGTGGTACTCTGGGGCCAACGTCCTGACTTTC
TRBV12-3/TRBV12-4,.,TRBJ2-7,.,CASSLGALEQYF,TGTGCCAGCAGTTTAGGGGCCCTCGAGCAGTACTTC
TRBV24-1,few,TRBJ2-1,TRBD1,CATSDALPGQGLDEQFF,TGTGCCACCAGTGATGCCCTCCCGGGACAGGGACTGGATGAGCAGTTCTTC
TRBV12-3/TRBV12-4,.,TRBJ2-3,TRBD1,CASVERQGAGDTQYF,TGTGCCAGCGTCGAACGGCAGGGGGCAGGAGATACGCAGTATTTT
TRBV15,once,TRBJ2-3,.,CATSLGGAGKADTQYF,TGTGCCACCAGTCTGGGGGGGGCAGGGAAAGCAGATACGCAGTATTTT
TRBV10-3,.,TRBJ2-1,.,CAITPGGGPYNEQFF,TGTGCCATCACACCAGGCGGGGGCCCCTACAATGAGCAGTTCTTC
TRBV20-1,.,TRBJ2-1,.,CSARDTSGRTYNEQFF,TGCAGTGCTAGAGATACGTCCGGCCGTACCTACAATGAGCAGTTCTTC
TRBV20-1,once,TRBJ2-6,TRBD1,CSARTGGVSGANVLTF,TGCAGTGCTCGGACAGGGGGCGTCTCTGGGGCCAACGTCCTGACTTTC
TRBV29-1,.,TRBJ1-2,.,CSVEATGGYTF,TGCAGCGTTGAAGCGACGGGGGGCTACACCTTC
TRBV20-1,many,TRBJ1-2,.,CSARVVDSNYGYTF,TGCAGTGCTAGAGTGGTGGATTCTAACTATGGCTACACCTTC
TRBV28,.,TRBJ2-3,.,CASSLPRGGTDTQYF,TGTGCCAGCAGTTTACCTCGGGGCGGCACAGATACGCAGTATTTT
TRBV28,.,TRBJ2-3,TRBD2,CASSLGLRRNSGGMGTQYF,TGTGCCAGCAGTTTAGGGTTGAGACGGAATAGCGGGGGGATGGGCACGCAGTATTTT
TRBV6-2/TRBV6-3,.,TRBJ2-5,.,CASSYPRDQETQYF,TGTGCCAGCAGTTACCCTAGGGACCAAGAGACCCAGTACTTC
TRBV10-3,once,TRBJ2-7,.,CAIGGDEQYF,TGTGCCATCGGGGGTGACGAGCAGTACTTC
TRBV29-1,.,TRBJ2-1,TRBD2,CSVPPPTSGGPIYNEQFF,TGCAGCGTTCCCCCCCCGACTAGCGGGGGGCCCATTTACAATGAGCAGTTCTTC
TRBV4-1,.,TRBJ2-1,.,CASSQEENFRYNEQFF,TGCGCCAGCAGCCAAGAAGAAAATTTTCGGTACAATGAGCAGTTCTTC
TRBV6-5,.,TRBJ1-1,.,CASRRDFTEAFF,TGTGCCAGCAGACGGGACTTCACTGAAGCTTTCTTT
TRBV3-1,.,TRBJ2-6,.,CASSLHLPGANVLTF,TGTGCCAGCAGCCTCCACTTGCCTGGGGCCAACGTCCTGACTTTC
TRBV28,.,TRBJ2-1,TRBD2,CARTSGAYNEQFF,TGTGCCAGGACAAGCGGGGCCTACAATGAGCAGTTCTTC
TRBV12-3/TRBV12-4,.,TRBJ2-7,.,CASSLVFYEQYF,TGTGCCAGCAGTTTGGTGTTCTACGAGCAGTACTTC
TRBV9,few,TRBJ2-1,TRBD1,CASSGPGQNNEQFF,TGTGCCAGCAGCGGACCGGGACAGAACAATGAGCAGTTCTTC
TRBV12-3/TRBV12-4,.,TRBJ1-2,.,CASSLTGSQANYGYTF,TGTGCCAGCAGTTTAACGGGTTCGCAAGCTAACTATGGCTACACCTTC
TRBV7-2,.,TRBJ2-7,.,CASSNQDSYEQYF,TGTGCCAGCAGCAATCAAGACTCCTACGAGCAGTACTTC
TRBV12-3/TRBV12-4,few,TRBJ2-3,TRBD2,CASMWTSGEIDTQYF,TGTGCCAGCATGTGGACTAGCGGGGAAATAGATACGCAGTATTTT
TRBV25-1,.,TRBJ2-5,.,CASSGGPEGVRTQYF,TGTGCCAGCAGTGGGGGGCCCGAGGGCGTACGGACCCAGTACTTC
TRBV10-3,few,TRBJ2-1,.,CAISGQVYNGQFF,TGTGCCATCAGTGGTCAGGTCTACAATGGGCAGTTCTTC
TRBV28,.,TRBJ2-5,.,CASSSPSPETQYF,TGTGCCAGCAGTTCCCCAAGTCCCGAGACCCAGTACTTC
TRBV7-9,few,TRBJ2-1,.,CASSLGKFNEQFF,TGTGCCAGCAGCTTAGGTAAATTTAATGAGCAGTTCTTC
TRBV14,few,TRBJ2-4,.,CASSQHRPDSWKNIQYF,TGTGCCAGCAGCCAACACAGACCTGATTCCTGGAAAAACATTCAGTACTTC
TRBV4-2,.,TRBJ1-1,.,CASSFDWRGDTEAFF,TGTGCCAGCAGCTTCGACTGGAGGGGGGACACTGAAGCTTTCTTT
TRBV7-2,.,TRBJ2-1,TRBD1,CASRKQGSSYNEQFF,TGTGCCAGCAGGAAACAGGGGAGCTCCTACAATGAGCAGTTCTTC
TRBV25-1,few,TRBJ1-2,.,CASSVVGQSPYGYTF,TGTGCCAGCAGTGTGGTAGGACAGTCACCTTATGGCTACACCTTC
TRBV27,once,TRBJ2-2,TRBD1,CASSYDLQGHGELFF,TGTGCCAGCAGTTATGACCTACAGGGGCACGGGGAGCTGTTTTTT
TRBV5-1,.,TRBJ2-7,.,CASRAGITYEQYF,TGCGCCAGCAGGGCAGGAATTACCTACGAGCAGTACTTC
TRBV5-1,.,TRBJ2-1,TRBD2,CASSLASGSTYNEQFF,TGCGCCAGCAGCCTGGCTAGCGGGAGTACCTACAATGAGCAGTTCTTC
TRBV7-2,.,TRBJ1-4,.,CASSLDKPRGEKLFF,TGTGCCAGCAGCTTAGACAAACCCCGCGGGGAAAAACTGTTTTTT
TRBV7-9,.,TRBJ1-3,.,CASSLLTGSSGNTIYF,TGTGCCAGCAGCCTCCTGACTGGGAGCTCTGGAAACACCATATATTTT
TRBV10-3,few,TRBJ1-1,.,CAISGTNTEAFF,TGTGCCATCAGTGGGACAAACACTGAAGCTTTCTTT
TRBV20-1,once,TRBJ2-3,TRBD2,CSAYRGGRTDTQYF,TGCAGTGCTTACCGGGGGGGCCGCACAGATACGCAGTATTTT
TRBV14,.,TRBJ2-7,TRBD1,CASSLFGTGDYEQYF,TGTGCCAGCAGCCTTTTCGGGACAGGGGACTACGAGCAGTACTTC
TRBV20-1,.,TRBJ2-7,.,CSANRGRLTYEQYF,TGCAGTGCTAACCGGGGCAGACTGACCTACGAGCAGTACTTC